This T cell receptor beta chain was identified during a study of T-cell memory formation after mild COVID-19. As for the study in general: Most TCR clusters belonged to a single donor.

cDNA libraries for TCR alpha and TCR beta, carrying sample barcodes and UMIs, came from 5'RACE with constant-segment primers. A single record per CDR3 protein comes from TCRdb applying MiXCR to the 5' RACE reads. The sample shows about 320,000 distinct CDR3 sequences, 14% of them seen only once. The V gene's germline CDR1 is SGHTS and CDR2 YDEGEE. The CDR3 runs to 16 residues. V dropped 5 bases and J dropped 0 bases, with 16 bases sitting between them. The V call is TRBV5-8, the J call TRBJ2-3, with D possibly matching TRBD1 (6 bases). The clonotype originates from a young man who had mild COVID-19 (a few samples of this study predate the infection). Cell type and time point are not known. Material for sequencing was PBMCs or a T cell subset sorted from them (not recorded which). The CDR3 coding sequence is TGTGCCAGCAGTGGGACAATTTCTACTAGCACAGATACGCAGTATTTT. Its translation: CASSGTISTSTDTQYF. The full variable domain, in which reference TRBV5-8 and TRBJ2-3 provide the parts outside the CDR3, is EAGVTQSPTHLIKTRGQQATLRCSPISGHTSVYWYQQALGLGLQFLLWYDEGEERNRGNFPPRFSGRQFPNYSSELNVNALELEDSALYLCASSGTISTSTDTQYFGPGTRLTVL.